This T cell receptor (beta chain) was captured by sequencing in a study of radiotherapy plus CTLA-4 blockade in lung cancer. Study overall: Objective response was observed in roughly 20% of patients, and disease control in around 31%.

The sample holds a few counts of this clone. As yet, its antigen is unknown. This CDR3 comprises 14 residues. Deletions cut 0 bases from V and 3 bases from J, with 7 bases between. The germline gives CDR1 SGHNT, CDR2 YYREEE (reference sequence). Assay: immunoSEQ multiplex PCR; the TCRdb copy retains only in-frame clones and omits some. Seen here are tens of thousands of clones, more than 85% observed once, and the top ten hold approximately 0.9%. Whole-study results and caveats: Interferon-beta and early blood T cell clone dynamics reportedly predicted response best. Radiotherapy was combined with ipilimumab, and tumor-derived TCR clones then expanded in blood.

This TCR derives from a human donor with non-small cell lung cancer who had stable disease on radiotherapy plus ipilimumab. The rearrangement joins TRBV5-4 to TRBJ2-1; the D gene is possibly TRBD1 (5 bases). The starting material was peripheral blood, obtained from a patient treated with radiotherapy plus ipilimumab. The CDR3 region is CASSLGTNYNEQFF. In nucleotides, the CDR3 is TGTGCCAGCAGCTTGGGGACAAACTACAATGAGCAGTTCTTC.